A single sample gave rise to the 23 T cell receptor beta chains below, sequenced in a study of T cell responses to AZD1222 COVID-19 vaccine. The table came from immunoSEQ multiplex PCR; TCRdb's copy has only in-frame clones and leaves some out. The profile shows over 110,000 clones, approximately 87% of them singletons. The source material was peripheral blood, sampled 28 days after the second AZD1222 dose. The source of these receptors is an adult who received the AZD1222 COVID-19 vaccine.

The gene calls are TRBV6-5 and TRBJ2-1; D is unresolved. Between the trimmed V and J ends, which lost 0 bases and 4 bases, there was a span of 10 bases. CDR1 and CDR2 (germline): MNHEY, SVGAGI. The CDR3 sequence is 15 residues long. The CDR3 DNA follows: TGTGCCAGCAGTTACTCCCCCAACAGTTACAATGAGCAGTTCTTC. Protein product: CASSYSPNSYNEQFF.

This chain connects TRBV2 to TRBJ1-2; the D is unclear. V dropped 3 bases and J dropped 4 bases, with 9 bases sitting between them. The CDR3 loop spans 13 amino acids. Germline values: CDR1 SNHLY, CDR2 FYNNEI. The CDR3 DNA reads TGTGCCAGCAGTGATTTGGCCGGCTATGGCTACACCTTC. The encoded protein is CASSDLAGYGYTF.

J is TRBJ2-7 and V is TRBV6-1; D uncertain. The CDR3 length is 13 residues. Germline CDR1 is MNHNS and CDR2 is SASEGT. The germline V and J ends were trimmed by 2 bases and 9 bases, with 14 bases remaining between them. This chain's CDR3 is CASSESLRIRQYV. DNA for the CDR3: TGTGCCAGCAGTGAATCTCTCAGAATCAGGCAGTACGTC.

The chain is built from TRBV7-7 and TRBJ1-4; D is uncertain. CDR1 and CDR2 (germline): SSHAT, FNYEAQ (reference sequence). The CDR3 covers 16 residues. Trimming took 6 bases from V and 8 from J, leaving 22 bases between them. The CDR3 spells CASRIIMFSLPEKLFF. The CDR3 bases are TGTGCCAGCAGGATTATTATGTTTTCCTTACCGGAAAAACTGTTTTTT.

The chain has TRBV10-3 and TRBJ2-6, with D tentatively TRBD2 (6 bases). Germline V lookup: CDR1 ENHRY, CDR2 SYGVKD. The CDR3 runs to 15 residues. Deletions cut 8 bases from V and 0 bases from J, with 11 bases between. As DNA, the CDR3 is TGTGCCATCGGGGCGGGAAGCTCTGGGGCCAACGTCCTGACTTTC. It codes for CAIGAGSSGANVLTF.

This chain uses TRBV19 with TRBJ1-1, with a weak D call TRBD1 (5 bases). CDR3 length: 15 amino acids. Trimming removed 5 bases at V and 5 bases at J, with 18 bases between. Germline V CDR1 and CDR2: LNHDA, SQIVND (reference sequence). CDR3 DNA: TGTGCCAGTAGTCCCCGTGGAGGGGTTGGGACTGAAGCTTTCTTT. It codes for CASSPRGGVGTEAFF.

This CDR3 is CASNPWGGWNTIYF. Written as DNA, the CDR3 is TGTGCCAGCAACCCTTGGGGGGGCTGGAACACCATATATTTT. This chain uses TRBV5-6 with TRBJ1-3, with D possibly being TRBD1 (6 bases). The CDR3 is 14 residues long. From germline, CDR1 is SGHDT and CDR2 YYEEEE. Trimming took off 6 bases at V and 7 bases at J, with 17 bases between the two ends.

The chain carries TRBV5-1 and TRBJ2-7, with D perhaps matching TRBD1 or TRBD2 (6 bases each). There are 15 residues in the CDR3. Germline CDR1 is SGHRS and CDR2 is YFSETQ. V was trimmed by 0 bases and J by 0 bases, leaving 10 bases between them. CDR3 coding DNA: TGCGCCAGCAGCTTGGAGGCGGGACACTCCTACGAGCAGTACTTC. Translated, it gives CASSLEAGHSYEQYF.

V usage is TRBV5-6 and J usage is TRBJ1-1, with D hard to call. Germline V lookup: CDR1 SGHDT, CDR2 YYEEEE. V gave up 7 bases and J gave up 4 bases, with 11 bases separating them. The CDR3 covers 12 residues. The CDR3 protein is CASGLVGTEAFF. For the CDR3, the DNA is TGTGCCAGCGGATTGGTAGGCACTGAAGCTTTCTTT.

In this sample, this clone turned up a few times. The rearrangement uses TRBV19 and TRBJ1-2, with 7 nucleotides matching TRBD1. Trimming removed 9 bases from V and 2 bases from J; junction bases left unmatched: 9. This CDR3 comprises 14 residues. The germline V gene has CDR1 LNHDA and CDR2 SQIVND (reference sequence). The CDR3 protein is CASSTGILNYGYTF. The CDR3 DNA is TGTGCCAGCTCGACAGGGATCCTCAACTATGGCTACACCTTC.

The chain has TRBV5-4 and TRBJ2-3; 9 nucleotides agree with TRBD1. In germline, CDR1 is SGHNT, CDR2 YYREEE (reference sequence). Trimming took 5 bases from V and 0 from J; bases not matched to a gene: 7. CDR3 length: 16 residues. Written as DNA, the CDR3 is TGTGCCAGCAGAAAGACAGGGGGTGTTAGCACAGATACGCAGTATTTT. Translating gives CASRKTGGVSTDTQYF.

This chain joins TRBV12-3 or TRBV12-4 and TRBJ2-7, with D possibly called TRBD1 or TRBD2 (5 bases each). The CDR3 runs to 13 residues. The V end was cut by 5 bases, the J end by 3 bases, with 11 bases between. The CDR3 is CASSRGPFYEQYV. The CDR3 DNA reads TGTGCCAGCAGTCGGGGACCGTTCTACGAGCAGTACGTC.

The sample holds a few counts of this clone. The chain carries TRBV4-3 and TRBJ1-6; D remains unclear. The length of the CDR3 is 15 residues. V was shortened by 1 base and J by 7 bases, with 11 bases between the two germline ends. Germline CDR1 and CDR2: LGHNA and YSLEER. CDR3 in amino acids: CASSQVRAGNSPLHF. DNA for the CDR3: TGCGCCAGCAGCCAAGTCCGGGCGGGCAATTCACCCCTCCACTTT.

This chain joins TRBV19 and TRBJ2-3; 7 positions agree with TRBD2. J gave up 10 bases and V 10 bases, and 11 bases lay outside the gene matches. The CDR3 sequence is 12 residues long. Germline V gene data show CDR1 as LNHDA and CDR2 as SQIVND (reference sequence). This chain's CDR3 is CATSTVGGPQYF. CDR3 sequence (DNA): TGTGCCACCTCAACGGTGGGAGGGCCGCAGTATTTT.

This clone has just one count. The chain carries TRBV19 and TRBJ1-1; D may be TRBD1 (6 bases). The germline CDR1 and CDR2 sequences are LNHDA and SQIVND (reference sequence). The CDR3 extends over 16 amino acids. Trimming shortened V by 7 bases and J by 1 base, and 19 bases separated the two germline ends. CDR3 region: CASTLRRTAGNTEAFF. Written as DNA, the CDR3 is TGTGCCAGTACCCTCCGTCGGACAGCTGGGAACACTGAAGCTTTCTTT.

This clone was picked up one time. V usage is TRBV18 and J usage is TRBJ2-1; D remains ambiguous. V shed 2 bases and J shed 0 bases, with 11 bases lying between them. Germline CDR1 and CDR2: KGHSH and LQKENI. The CDR3 covers 16 residues. The CDR3 DNA reads as TGTGCCAGCTCACCAGTACAGCTACTCTCCTACAATGAGCAGTTCTTC. Protein product: CASSPVQLLSYNEQFF.

CDR3 DNA: TGTGCCACCAGCAGACGGACAGGGTCGGACAATGAGCAGTTCTTC. It encodes CATSRRTGSDNEQFF. This chain joins TRBV15 and TRBJ2-1; 8 nucleotides match TRBD1. Germline loops: CDR1 LNHNV, CDR2 YYDKDF (reference sequence). There are 15 residues in the CDR3. V gave up 2 bases and J gave up 5 bases; unmatched junction bases: 5.

The rearrangement uses TRBV7-9 and TRBJ2-1; D gene unclear. The CDR3 loop spans 16 amino acids. Germline values: CDR1 SEHNR, CDR2 FQNEAQ (reference sequence). Trimming removed 3 bases from V and 3 bases from J, with 15 bases in between. CDR3 DNA sequence: TGTGCCAGCAGCTTTAGTTCCCGACGGATCTACAATGAGCAGTTCTTC. This translates into CASSFSSRRIYNEQFF.

This chain connects TRBV14 to TRBJ1-2; 8 nucleotides line up with TRBD1. Germline CDR1 is SGHDN and CDR2 is FVKESK. The trim removed 3 bases at V and 4 bases at J, leaving 10 bases unmatched. The CDR3 length is 16 residues. The CDR3, as DNA: TGTGCCAGCAGCCATGGACAGGGTTGGCGCGTCTATGGCTACACCTTC. This translates into CASSHGQGWRVYGYTF.

The CDR3 spells CASSQGLKGDTQYF. The CDR3 DNA is TGCGCCAGCAGCCAAGGGCTTAAGGGAGATACGCAGTATTTT. The chain uses TRBV4-3 and TRBJ2-3; D not certain. Germline CDR1 LGHNA, CDR2 YSLEER. Trimming left V 1 base short and J 5 bases short, with 10 bases between. The CDR3 is made up of 14 amino acids.

The rearrangement links TRBV19 to TRBJ1-5; perhaps TRBD1 as D (6 bases). The CDR3 runs to 15 residues. Per germline, CDR1 LNHDA and CDR2 SQIVND (reference sequence). Deletions cut 6 bases from V and 0 bases from J, with 12 bases between. DNA of the CDR3: TGTGCCAGTAGCCCGGGGGCGAATAGCAATCAGCCCCAGCATTTT. Residues: CASSPGANSNQPQHF.

This rearrangement joins TRBV13 to TRBJ1-6, with D possibly matching TRBD1 (6 bases). This CDR3 comprises 14 residues. Trimming stripped 2 bases from V and 9 bases from J, with 11 bases between. The germline CDR1 and CDR2 sequences are PRHDT and FYEKMQ (reference sequence). In nucleotides, the CDR3 is TGTGCCAGCAGCTTACCAGGGGCGGGTTCACCCCTCCACTTT. Its translation: CASSLPGAGSPLHF.

The chain joins TRBV27 to TRBJ1-2; 8 bases match TRBD1. The germline gives CDR1 MNHEY, CDR2 SMNVEV (reference sequence). V was clipped by 6 bases and J by 4 bases; unmatched bases: 7. The length of the CDR3 is 14 residues. CDR3 residues: CASSRRTGFYGYTF. The CDR3 nucleotides read TGTGCCAGCAGCCGAAGGACAGGGTTCTATGGCTACACCTTC.